Following are 28 T cell receptor beta chains from one sample sequenced in a study of T cells in Graves' hyperthyroidism and ophthalmopathy. Amplified TCR beta CDR3 regions derived from RNA transcripts. The TCR CDR3 first-round RT-PCR relied on the HTBI primer set. TCRdb called the multiplex PCR reads again in MiXCR, with one record for every CDR3 protein. The data contain approximately 590,000 distinct CDR3 sequences, approximately 14% of them singletons. Source material: blood. These receptors came from a woman aged 25 to 39 with Graves' hyperthyroidism.

This clonotype was recorded many times. This chain links TRBV30 with TRBJ2-1; a weak D match, TRBD2 (6 bases). The CDR3 covers 16 residues. Germline CDR1 and CDR2: GTSNPN and SVGIG (reference sequence). Trimming shortened V by 0 bases and J by 6 bases, and 18 bases separated the two germline ends. The CDR3 nucleotides read TGTGCCTGGAGTGTAGGGGACTCCCGGGGAGCCAATGAGCAGTTCTTC. Its translation: CAWSVGDSRGANEQFF.

This clonotype was recorded many times. This chain uses TRBV10-3 with TRBJ2-3; no definite D call. CDR1 ENHRY and CDR2 SYGVKD come from the germline V gene. Trimming stripped 4 bases from V and 4 bases from J, with 3 bases between. CDR3 size: 11 residues. The CDR3 here is CAISGADTQYF. The CDR3 region has the DNA TGTGCCATCAGTGGTGCAGATACGCAGTATTTT.

Worth noting for this clonotype: Since a much larger clone is just one base distant, this may be a read error. The genes are TRBV20-1 and TRBJ1-1, with TRBD1 as a possible D gene (5 bases). The CDR3 length is 14 residues. Germline CDR1 and CDR2: DFQATT and SNEGSKA (reference sequence). CDR3 protein: CSASLSGGGTGAFF. The CDR3 nucleotides read TGCAGTGCTAGTTTGTCGGGGGGAGGAACTGGAGCTTTCTTT.

This clonotype was counted many times. The CDR3 loop reads CAWSGGLDTQYF. The DNA of the CDR3 is TGTGCCTGGAGTGGAGGCCTAGATACGCAGTATTTT. V usage is TRBV30 and J usage is TRBJ2-3; D remains unclear. Germline V gene data show CDR1 as GTSNPN and CDR2 as SVGIG (reference sequence). The CDR3 runs to 12 residues. V dropped 1 base and J dropped 5 bases, with 7 bases sitting between them.

The V gene is TRBV11-3, the J gene TRBJ2-1; 9 bases are a match to TRBD2. V was clipped by 5 bases and J by 10 bases; unmatched bases: 6. The germline V gene encodes CDR1 SGHNT and CDR2 YENEEA. The CDR3 is 13 residues long. CDR3 sequence (DNA): TGTGCCAGCAGCACCAGACTAGCGGCAGAGCAGTTCTTC. Amino acid sequence: CASSTRLAAEQFF.

In the case of this clonotype: One end of the junction does not line up with germline, which may come from a read error. The rearrangement uses TRBV10-3 and TRBJ1-2; no reliable D call. The CDR3 is 13 amino acids. Germline values: CDR1 ENHRY, CDR2 SYGVKD. Here the CDR3 reads CAITETDNYGYAF. DNA of the CDR3: TGTGCCATCACCGAGACTGATAACTATGGCTACGCCTTC.

Only a few counts were recorded for this clonotype. The rearrangement uses TRBV4-3 and TRBJ2-1, with a possible D match to TRBD1 (6 bases). Per germline, CDR1 LGHNA and CDR2 YSLEER. Trimming took 6 bases from V and 6 from J, leaving 15 bases between them. The CDR3 extends over 14 amino acids. CDR3 sequence reads: CASSNKGVSNEQFF. CDR3 coding DNA: TGCGCCAGCAGTAATAAGGGGGTTAGCAATGAGCAGTTCTTC.

The rearrangement links TRBV15 to TRBJ2-7; perhaps TRBD2 as D (5 bases). This CDR3 is built from 14 residues. CDR1 and CDR2 from the germline V gene are LNHNV and YYDKDF (reference sequence). The ends were cut back, 2 bases at V and 0 bases at J, with 8 bases in the middle. The CDR3 loop is CATSRSRDSYEQYF. The CDR3 region has the DNA TGTGCCACCAGCAGAAGCCGGGACTCCTACGAGCAGTACTTC.

This clonotype was seen many times. The chain carries TRBV7-8 and TRBJ2-2; D is unresolved. V was trimmed by 4 bases and J by 2 bases, leaving 11 bases between them. The CDR3 has 15 residues. Looked up from germline, CDR1 is SGHVS and CDR2 is FQNEAQ. This chain's CDR3 is CASSSLRVNTGELFF. CDR3 coding DNA: TGTGCCAGCAGCTCCCTCAGAGTTAACACCGGGGAGCTGTTTTTT.

This rearrangement joins TRBV9 to TRBJ2-1, with a tentative D call TRBD2 (6 bases). The CDR3 extends over 15 amino acids. V lost 3 bases and J lost 5, with 15 bases in between. Germline CDR1 SGDLS, CDR2 YYNGEE. CDR3 nucleotide sequence: TGTGCCAGCAGCGGTCCGGGACTTCACGACAATGAGCAGTTCTTC. Encoded protein: CASSGPGLHDNEQFF. Filled out from reference TRBV9 and TRBJ2-1, the complete variable domain reads DSGVTQTPKHLITATGQRVTLRCSPRSGDLSVYWYQQSLDQGLQFLIQYYNGEERAKGNILERFSAQQFPDLHSELNLSSLELGDSALYFCASSGPGLHDNEQFFGPGTRLTVL.

A few counts support this clonotype. This chain connects TRBV5-1 to TRBJ1-1, with D perhaps TRBD1 (6 bases). The CDR3 sequence is 17 residues long. Germline values: CDR1 SGHRS, CDR2 YFSETQ. V gave up 0 bases and J gave up 1 base, with 16 bases separating them. The CDR3 coding sequence is TGCGCCAGCAGCTTGGGGGGGGCAAAGGCCCAGAACACTGAAGCTTTCTTT. Residues: CASSLGGAKAQNTEAFF.

The table lists this clonotype with many counts. This chain joins TRBV5-1 and TRBJ2-7; no reliable D call. The CDR3 covers 16 residues. Germline V gene data show CDR1 as SGHRS and CDR2 as YFSETQ. The V end was cut by 4 bases, the J end by 0 bases, with 17 bases between. This CDR3 is CASSKHLEQRSYEQYF. The CDR3 DNA is TGCGCCAGCAGCAAACACTTGGAGCAACGCTCCTACGAGCAGTACTTC.

This clonotype was counted many times. The chain carries TRBV15 and TRBJ2-1; D call uncertain. Deletions cut 6 bases from V and 2 bases from J, with 11 bases between. This CDR3 spans 14 amino acids. Germline CDR1 is LNHNV and CDR2 is YYDKDF (reference sequence). The chain's CDR3 is CATSPRPPYNEQFF. In nucleotides, the CDR3 is TGTGCCACCAGTCCTCGGCCGCCCTACAATGAGCAGTTCTTC.

This clonotype showed up just a few times. The chain uses TRBV5-1 and TRBJ2-7; 7 bases align to TRBD2. The CDR3 loop spans 19 amino acids. Germline CDR1 reads SGHRS; CDR2 reads YFSETQ. The V segment lost 2 bases and the J segment 0 bases; nucleotides outside the gene matches: 17. The CDR3 here is CASSFLALSGVEFSYEQYF. DNA for the CDR3: TGCGCCAGCAGCTTCTTGGCACTAAGCGGGGTGGAATTCTCCTACGAGCAGTACTTC.

This clonotype was found a few times. Possible read error: a much larger clone is one base away. This sequence joins TRBV2 and TRBJ2-7; tentative D call: TRBD2 (5 bases). V shed 2 bases and J shed 9 bases, with 17 bases lying between them. The CDR3 contains 14 residues. CDR1 is SNHLY, CDR2 FYNNEI, per germline. CDR3 loop: CASSERRRNEGQYF. CDR3 in DNA: TGTGCCAGCAGTGAACGACGGCGGAATGAGGGGCAGTACTTC.

This clonotype was recorded a few times. This chain links TRBV15 with TRBJ2-5; the D call may be TRBD1 or TRBD2 (5 bases each). Germline lookup yields CDR1 LNHNV and CDR2 YYDKDF (reference sequence). Trimming left V 0 bases short and J 0 bases short, with 8 bases between. This CDR3 is built from 15 residues. CDR3 DNA sequence: TGTGCCACCAGCAGAGACGGGACCCACCAAGAGACCCAGTACTTC. It specifies CATSRDGTHQETQYF.

At least ten counts were recorded for this clonotype. The genes are TRBV11-2 and TRBJ2-5; no clear D. The CDR3 has 17 amino acids. Trimming left V 2 bases short and J 3 bases short, with 19 bases between. Germline lookup yields CDR1 SGHAT and CDR2 FQNNGV. The CDR3 sequence is CASSLIPQWAAKETQYF. In DNA form, the CDR3 reads TGTGCCAGCAGCTTAATCCCCCAATGGGCAGCGAAAGAGACCCAGTACTTC. Full variable domain (rest looked up from reference TRBV11-2 and TRBJ2-5): EAGVAQSPRYKIIEKRQSVAFWCNPISGHATLYWYQQILGQGPKLLIQFQNNGVVDDSQLPKDRFSAERLKGVDSTLKIQPAKLEDSAVYLCASSLIPQWAAKETQYFGPGTRLLVL.

This clonotype was seen repeatedly, ten times or more. The chain recombines TRBV27 with TRBJ2-3; 11 nucleotides match TRBD1. The germline gives CDR1 MNHEY, CDR2 SMNVEV (reference sequence). The CDR3 is 16 residues long. With V trimmed by 5 bases and J by 5 bases, 9 bases remained unmatched. This CDR3 reads CASSPWTGGYLDTQYF. For the CDR3, the DNA is TGTGCCAGCAGTCCTTGGACAGGGGGCTACTTAGATACGCAGTATTTT.

This clonotype was recorded many times. The chain has TRBV10-3 and TRBJ1-2; no definite D call. The CDR3 runs to 12 residues. The V gene lost 3 bases and the J gene lost 4 bases, with 6 bases spanning the gap. The V gene's germline CDR1 is ENHRY and CDR2 SYGVKD. This CDR3 reads CAISDQIYGYTF. The CDR3 DNA is TGTGCCATCAGTGACCAGATCTATGGCTACACCTTC.

This clonotype has a handful of counts. The chain recombines TRBV7-3 with TRBJ2-2; D could derive from TRBD1 or TRBD2 (6 bases each). V lost 6 bases, J lost 3 bases, and 17 bases lay in between. The CDR3 is made up of 16 amino acids. Germline assignment: CDR1 SGHTA and CDR2 FQGTGA. The DNA of the CDR3 is TGTGCCAGCAGGGCGCCCGGAAGGGGGGACACCGGGGAGCTGTTTTTT. This gives the protein CASRAPGRGDTGELFF.

In its sample, this clonotype was seen many times. The rearrangement links TRBV30 to TRBJ1-1, with D possibly being TRBD1 (6 bases). V dropped 1 base and J dropped 2 bases, with 26 bases sitting between them. The CDR3 is made up of 19 amino acids. CDR1 is GTSNPN, CDR2 SVGIG, per germline (reference sequence). The DNA of the CDR3 is TGTGCCTGGAGTGAAACGGAACCGGGACATTCAATTGGTAACACTGAAGCTTTCTTT. Translation: CAWSETEPGHSIGNTEAFF.

This clonotype was recorded at least ten times. The chain has TRBV11-2 and TRBJ2-7; 11 nucleotides line up with TRBD2. This CDR3 spans 15 amino acids. Germline values: CDR1 SGHAT, CDR2 FQNNGV. V was pared by 4 bases and J by 3 bases, with 5 bases of the junction left unmatched. CDR3 in DNA: TGTGCCAGCAGCTCGGGGACTAGCGGTTACTACGAGCAGTACTTC. Its translation: CASSSGTSGYYEQYF. Supplemented by reference TRBV11-2 and TRBJ2-7, the full variable domain reads EAGVAQSPRYKIIEKRQSVAFWCNPISGHATLYWYQQILGQGPKLLIQFQNNGVVDDSQLPKDRFSAERLKGVDSTLKIQPAKLEDSAVYLCASSSGTSGYYEQYFGPGTRLTVT.

At least ten counts were recorded for this clonotype. This chain uses TRBV20-1 with TRBJ2-7; D gene ambiguous. CDR3 length equals 11 residues. From germline, CDR1 is DFQATT and CDR2 SNEGSKA (reference sequence). V shed 1 base and J shed 3 bases, with 4 bases lying between them. The CDR3 reads CSARVRYEQYF. CDR3 nucleotide sequence: TGCAGTGCTAGAGTTCGCTACGAGCAGTACTTC.

A word on this clonotype: With a much larger clone just one base away, this may be a read error. The J gene is TRBJ1-2, the V gene TRBV12-3 or TRBV12-4; D might be TRBD1 (6 bases). The CDR3 spans 13 residues. V shed 7 bases and J shed 8 bases, with 17 bases lying between them. CDR3 bases: TGTGCCAGCACCATGAAGGGGGGGGCCGGCTACACCTTC. This sequence encodes CASTMKGGAGYTF.

This clonotype was counted many times. The chain combines TRBV30 with TRBJ2-3; maybe TRBD2 (6 bases). Per germline, CDR1 GTSNPN and CDR2 SVGIG (reference sequence). The V and J ends lost 0 bases and 1 base respectively, with 17 bases between them. This CDR3 is built from 17 residues. CDR3 residues: CAWSVVRDFLGTDTQYF. CDR3 nucleotide sequence: TGTGCCTGGAGTGTCGTAAGGGACTTCCTGGGCACAGATACGCAGTATTTT.

V gene TRBV6-4 combines with J gene TRBJ2-1, with D perhaps TRBD1 (5 bases). The CDR3 runs 21 residues. V was clipped by 2 bases and J by 0 bases, with 26 bases between them. Germline V gene lookup returns CDR1 MRHNA and CDR2 SNTAGT. The CDR3 loop reads CASSDPKVLDTSKVSYNEQFF. The CDR3 DNA reads as TGTGCCAGCAGTGACCCCAAGGTTCTGGACACCTCTAAGGTCTCCTACAATGAGCAGTTCTTC.

This clonotype has at least ten counts. V is TRBV24-1 and J is TRBJ1-2, with D possibly TRBD1 on 5 matching bases. Per the germline V gene, CDR1 is KGHDR and CDR2 is SFDVKD. Trimming removed 6 bases from V and 5 bases from J, with 12 bases in between. CDR3 length: 13 residues. The CDR3 spells CATSNGTAYGYTF. CDR3 coding DNA: TGTGCCACCAGTAACGGGACCGCTTATGGCTACACCTTC.

This clonotype was picked up many times. The chain carries TRBV28 and TRBJ2-1; 8 positions agree with TRBD2. The germline V gene has CDR1 MDHEN and CDR2 SYDVKM. Trimming cost V 5 bases and J 9 bases; bases outside gene matches: 9. The CDR3 loop spans 14 amino acids. The CDR3 is CASSPIGTRGEQFF. The CDR3 DNA is TGTGCCAGCAGTCCGATCGGGACTAGAGGTGAGCAGTTCTTC. Looking up the rest from reference TRBV28 and TRBJ2-1 gives the full variable domain: DVKVTQSSRYLVKRTGEKVFLECVQDMDHENMFWYRQDPGLGLRLIYFSYDVKMKEKGDIPEGYSVSREKKERFSLILESASTNQTSMYLCASSPIGTRGEQFFGPGTRLTVL.